This T cell receptor beta chain was recorded in a study of CD8+ T cells in alopecia areata. cDNA serving as the sequencing template came from extracted, reverse transcribed RNA. Measured with immunoSEQ multiplex PCR; TCRdb has only the in-frame clones, and not every one. The sample shows approximately 30,000 clones, 62% of them seen only once. This clone has a handful of counts. Patients with alopecia areata provided lesional scalp punch biopsies as well as peripheral blood. Germline CDR1 and CDR2: SEHNR and FQNEAQ (reference sequence). CDR3 length: 14 residues. With V trimmed by 2 bases and J by 2 bases, 2 bases remained unmatched.

The source is a human donor with alopecia areata. The chain employs TRBV7-9 and TRBJ2-5, with 7 bases that match TRBD1. Sequences were obtained from NKG2D-high CD8+ T cells sorted from blood. CDR3: CASSLNRGQETQYF. The DNA for the CDR3 is TGTGCCAGCAGCTTAAACAGGGGACAAGAGACCCAGTACTTC.